These 20 T cell receptor beta chains originate from one sample sequenced in a study of long-term antiretroviral therapy in people with HIV. Researchers ran immunoSEQ v3.0 at survey level. Profiling relied on immunoSEQ multiplex PCR, and the TCRdb table lists in-frame clones only, not all of them. The sample yields approximately 17,000 clones, roughly 72% seen once. The sample was unsorted PBMCs, taken around 2.5 years before starting antiretroviral therapy. Source of these receptors: a woman aged 50 to 60 with HIV.

This clone was seen a few times. The chain carries TRBV12-5 and TRBJ1-6, with TRBD1 matching over 7 bases. With V trimmed by 3 bases and J by 10 bases, 21 bases remained unmatched. The CDR3 runs to 19 residues. Germline V gene sequence: CDR1 LGHNT, CDR2 FRNRAP. In DNA, the CDR3 is TGTGCTAGTGGTTTAGGTCGGGACAGCCCGTGGTTGACGCCGTCACCCCTCCACTTT. This gives the protein CASGLGRDSPWLTPSPLHF.

The chain recombines TRBV27 with TRBJ1-4, with 7 bases matching TRBD1. V shed 5 bases and J 5 bases; nucleotides not matched to a gene: 5. This CDR3 has 14 residues. Germline V gives CDR1 MNHEY, CDR2 SMNVEV (reference sequence). CDR3 loop: CASSQDRNNEKLFF. The CDR3 nucleotides read TGTGCCAGCAGTCAGGACAGGAACAATGAAAAACTGTTTTTT.

This clone was counted between two and nine times. The chain employs TRBV10-2 and TRBJ1-2; weak D call: TRBD1 (6 bases). The CDR3 covers 15 residues. V lost 2 bases, J lost 8 bases, and 18 bases lay in between. Germline lookup yields CDR1 WSHSY and CDR2 SAAADI. This CDR3 reads CASSEPSIDRTGYTF. CDR3 sequence (DNA): TGCGCCAGCAGTGAGCCCTCTATAGACAGGACGGGCTACACCTTC.

The chain links TRBV5-1 to TRBJ2-3; the D call may be TRBD1 or TRBD2 (7 bases each). The germline CDR1 and CDR2 sequences are SGHRS and YFSETQ. V was clipped by 4 bases and J by 6 bases, with 15 bases between them. This CDR3 contains 14 residues. Here the CDR3 reads CASSQGGTRDTQYF. CDR3 coding DNA: TGCGCCAGCAGCCAGGGGGGGACAAGGGATACGCAGTATTTT. The full variable domain, completed using reference TRBV5-1 and TRBJ2-3, is KAGVTQTPRYLIKTRGQQVTLSCSPISGHRSVSWYQQTPGQGLQFLFEYFSETQRNKGNFPGRFSGRQFSNSRSEMNVSTLELGDSALYLCASSQGGTRDTQYFGPGTRLTVL.

This chain joins TRBV6-6 and TRBJ1-2; D gene uncertain. Trimming took 6 bases from V and 3 from J, leaving 5 bases between them. Germline V CDR1 and CDR2: MNHNY, SVGAGI (reference sequence). This CDR3 spans 11 amino acids. CDR3: CASSQDYGYTF. For the CDR3, the DNA is TGTGCCAGCAGCCAGGACTATGGCTACACCTTC.

This chain joins TRBV6-1 and TRBJ1-6; 10 positions match TRBD1. Looked up from germline, CDR1 is MNHNS and CDR2 is SASEGT. The CDR3 length is 14 residues. V was clipped by 8 bases and J by 7 bases; unmatched bases: 5. DNA for the CDR3: TGTGCCAGCCGTTGGACAGGGGGGAATTCACCCCTCCACTTT. Its protein product is CASRWTGGNSPLHF.

V gene TRBV30 combines with J gene TRBJ1-5; D might be TRBD1 (5 bases). This CDR3 has 13 residues. CDR1 is GTSNPN and CDR2 is SVGIG in the germline V gene (reference sequence). Trimming stripped 2 bases from V and 10 bases from J, with 15 bases between. The DNA for the CDR3 is TGTGCCTGGAGTTATGAAAAGACAGCCCCCCAGCATTTT. Amino acids: CAWSYEKTAPQHF.

This rearrangement joins TRBV11-2 to TRBJ2-3; weak D call: TRBD2 (5 bases). The V end lost 5 bases, the J end lost 4 bases, and 10 bases lay between the germline ends. Germline-derived CDR1 and CDR2 are SGHAT and FQNNGV. This CDR3 has 13 amino acids. CDR3 bases: TGTGCCAGCAGCCCCCCCGGGGCAGATACGCAGTATTTT. Its translation: CASSPPGADTQYF.

The chain recombines TRBV11-2 with TRBJ1-3; a weak D match, TRBD1 (5 bases). Trimming stripped 5 bases from V and 4 bases from J, with 15 bases between. The CDR3 is 15 residues long. CDR1 and CDR2 from the germline V gene are SGHAT and FQNNGV. The CDR3 coding sequence is TGTGCCAGCAGCGCCTCGACAGCATCCGGAAACACCATATATTTT. Residues: CASSASTASGNTIYF.

V gene TRBV29-1 combines with J gene TRBJ2-1, with D possibly matching TRBD1 (6 bases). V lost 0 bases and J lost 5, with 14 bases in between. In germline, CDR1 is SQVTM, CDR2 ANQGSEA. This CDR3 has 15 residues. The CDR3 region has the DNA TGCAGCGTTGAAGATTTGAAACAGGGTGACAATGAGCAGTTCTTC. It encodes CSVEDLKQGDNEQFF.

CDR3 sequence (DNA): TGTGCCTGGAGTGTAATTTCCCCGGGGGAAAACACAGATACGCAGTATTTT. Its protein product is CAWSVISPGENTDTQYF. V and J are TRBV30 and TRBJ2-3; D is possibly TRBD2 (6 bases). The CDR3 is 17 amino acids. CDR1 is GTSNPN and CDR2 is SVGIG in the germline V gene (reference sequence). Trimming stripped 0 bases from V and 2 bases from J, with 18 bases between.

The rearrangement links TRBV6-5 to TRBJ1-5; perhaps TRBD1 as D (5 bases). V was shortened by 8 bases and J by 0 bases, with 11 bases between the two germline ends. The germline V gene encodes CDR1 MNHEY and CDR2 SVGAGI. The CDR3 totals 14 residues. The DNA for the CDR3 is TGTGCCAGCGCGGCAGGGAATAGCAATCAGCCCCAGCATTTT. Translating gives CASAAGNSNQPQHF.

The gene calls are TRBV2 and TRBJ1-1; D is uncertain. CDR3 length: 10 residues. The V gene's germline CDR1 is SNHLY and CDR2 FYNNEI. CDR3 amino acids: CAIWGTEAFF. The CDR3 DNA follows: TGTGCTATTTGGGGCACTGAAGCTTTCTTT.

The CDR3 sequence: CASSLRTVVAYEQYF. CDR3 bases: TGTGCCAGCAGCTTGAGGACAGTTGTTGCCTACGAGCAGTACTTC. J is TRBJ2-7 and V is TRBV5-8, with D possibly being TRBD1 (6 bases). V shed 1 base and J shed 2 bases, with 13 bases lying between them. CDR3 length equals 15 residues. Germline V gene data show CDR1 as SGHTS and CDR2 as YDEGEE.

J is TRBJ1-2 and V is TRBV20-1; maybe TRBD1 (5 bases). The germline CDR1 and CDR2 sequences are DFQATT and SNEGSKA (reference sequence). This CDR3 comprises 11 residues. V was cut by 6 bases and J by 3 bases, with 8 bases left in between. The CDR3 loop is CSAPTDYGYTF. DNA for the CDR3: TGCAGTGCCCCGACAGACTATGGCTACACCTTC.

The CDR3 is CASSQDLRAVEWFF. The DNA for the CDR3 is TGTGCCAGCAGCCAAGATCTCCGGGCCGTCGAGTGGTTCTTT. The chain couples TRBV14 to TRBJ1-1; D is ambiguous. V was trimmed by 0 bases and J by 14 bases, leaving 19 bases between them. The germline V gene has CDR1 SGHDN and CDR2 FVKESK. The CDR3 is 14 amino acids.

The rearrangement uses TRBV30 and TRBJ1-6; D is possibly TRBD1 (5 bases). Germline CDR1 is GTSNPN and CDR2 is SVGIG (reference sequence). The V gene lost 8 bases and the J gene lost 7 bases, with 18 bases spanning the gap. The CDR3 consists of 14 residues. The CDR3 loop reads CARSGVSANSPLHF. CDR3 nucleotide sequence: TGTGCCCGCTCGGGGGTCTCGGCGAATTCACCCCTCCACTTT.

This chain connects TRBV14 to TRBJ1-4; 7 bases match TRBD1. The germline V gene encodes CDR1 SGHDN and CDR2 FVKESK. The CDR3 is made up of 16 amino acids. The junction had 9 bases not matched to a gene; V was cut back by 3 bases and J by 5 bases. CDR3 residues: CASSQPRTGRNEKLFF. DNA of the CDR3: TGTGCCAGCAGCCAGCCCCGGACAGGAAGGAATGAAAAACTGTTTTTT.

The chain carries TRBV28 and TRBJ2-7; 12 positions agree with TRBD2. The CDR3 extends over 14 amino acids. Germline loops: CDR1 MDHEN, CDR2 SYDVKM. Trimming removed 6 bases from V and 7 bases from J; junction bases left unmatched: 7. The DNA of the CDR3 is TGTGCCAGCAGCCCTGCTGGACTAGCGGGGGAGCAGTACTTC. As protein: CASSPAGLAGEQYF.

This clone was counted a few times. The V gene is TRBV5-1, the J gene TRBJ1-2; 7 bases align to TRBD1. V lost 4 bases to trimming and J lost 8 bases; unmatched junction nucleotides: 14. From germline, CDR1 is SGHRS and CDR2 YFSETQ. This CDR3 contains 15 residues. CDR3 in amino acids: CASSPGGKGAVGYTF. CDR3 DNA sequence: TGCGCCAGCAGCCCCGGGGGGAAGGGGGCTGTAGGCTACACCTTC.